This entry is about one T cell receptor beta chain. Its antigen is not identified. Researchers divided each subset's genomic DNA evenly across several immunoSEQ plates. TCRdb's copy holds only in-frame clones and misses some; the assay was immunoSEQ multiplex PCR. The data show around 600,000 clones, about 98% seen once. CD45RO-negative CD8 cells positively selected for CCR7 made up the naive population, which excluded terminally differentiated effector memory CD45RA+ cells. All donors were healthy HIV-negative adults lacking recent acute infections or vaccinations. These data come from a study of shared clonotypes between healthy human individuals. Overall study findings and caveats: Rarefaction showed that sequencing of sorted subsets was incomplete (despite large depth). Sharing across four donors was highest in naive CD4 (around 5%) and lowest in memory CD8 (about 0.4%).

The receptor was isolated from a man aged 25 to 40 in good health. What was sequenced was naive CD8+ T cells sorted from blood.

The CDR3 DNA sequence: TGTGCCAGCAGCTTAGAAACGGGGTTCTACGAGCAGTACTTC. Translated, it gives CASSLETGFYEQYF. The chain recombines TRBV11-2 with TRBJ2-7; D perhaps matches TRBD2 (5 bases). The CDR3 contains 14 residues. In germline, CDR1 is SGHAT, CDR2 FQNNGV. Between the trimmed V and J ends, which lost 0 bases and 3 bases, there was a span of 9 bases. The variable domain in full, completed from reference TRBV11-2 and TRBJ2-7, reads EAGVAQSPRYKIIEKRQSVAFWCNPISGHATLYWYQQILGQGPKLLIQFQNNGVVDDSQLPKDRFSAERLKGVDSTLKIQPAKLEDSAVYLCASSLETGFYEQYFGPGTRLTVT.